These 20 T cell receptor beta chains were sequenced from one sample in a study of human T cells and chemical hapten exposure (dated by TCRdb to 2020 to 2022). The library was produced with RACE. TCRdb records NextSeq 500 as the sequencer. In TCRdb, the public reads were trimmed at Q25 with fastp and aligned with MiXCR, with productive beta chains retained. Each entry merges the rows of one CDR3 protein and shows their most common DNA and genes. The sample table lists just over 350,000 distinct CDR3 sequences, under 6.5% of them with a count of one. The ten largest make up about 6% of the sample. The intended sense of this specimen's time point label: patch test 2, 6 weeks after DPC sensitization. The treatment or condition label, read with the paper, signifies: therapeutic diphenylcyclopropenone sensitization with weekly scalp DPC. Sample: whole blood, taken in connection with sensitization to the hapten diphenylcyclopropenone (DPC). The receptors here all came from a woman aged 18-35 years with alopecia areata. Some clones in this sample may be carry-over from other donors' samples.

This clonotype has ten or more counts. The chain carries TRBV4-1 and TRBJ1-5, with 10 bases that match TRBD1. V lost 3 bases to trimming and J lost 9 bases; unmatched junction nucleotides: 8. The CDR3 is 15 amino acids. Germline CDR1 is MGHRA and CDR2 is YSYEKL. In nucleotides, the CDR3 is TGCGCCAGCAGCCACCCCGGGACAGGGGTGGCGCCCCAGCATTTT. Protein sequence: CASSHPGTGVAPQHF.

The chain is built from TRBV4-2 and TRBJ2-7; D unclear. This CDR3 has 15 residues. V gave up 0 bases and J gave up 1 base, with 10 bases separating them. The V gene's germline CDR1 is LGHNA and CDR2 YNFKEQ. The CDR3: CASSQDDNGSYEQYF. CDR3 DNA: TGTGCCAGCAGCCAAGATGACAACGGATCCTACGAGCAGTACTTC.

V gene TRBV5-1 combines with J gene TRBJ2-2; D gene unclear. The CDR3 runs to 15 residues. Trimming removed 0 bases at V and 3 bases at J, with 9 bases between. Germline CDR1 reads SGHRS; CDR2 reads YFSETQ. The CDR3 is CASSLDARYTGELFF. The DNA for the CDR3 is TGCGCCAGCAGCTTGGATGCCAGGTACACCGGGGAGCTGTTTTTT.

This rearrangement joins TRBV6-5 to TRBJ2-3, with 9 bases matching TRBD2. Germline V CDR1 and CDR2: MNHEY, SVGAGI. The CDR3 consists of 16 residues. Trimming cost V 0 bases and J 1 base; bases outside gene matches: 2. The CDR3 coding sequence is TGTGCCAGCAGTTACTCCATAGCGGGGGGCACAGATACGCAGTATTTT. This encodes CASSYSIAGGTDTQYF.

This clonotype was picked up a small number of times. A read error may account for a junction end that differs from germline. The chain uses TRBV20-1 and TRBJ2-1, with D uncertain. The germline CDR1 and CDR2 sequences are DFQATT and SNEGSKA (reference sequence). CDR3 length: 14 amino acids. CDR3 bases: TGCAGTGCCAGAGTTCCGGGCTTGGCCAATGAGCAGTTCTTC. The encoded protein is CSARVPGLANEQFF.

The rearrangement uses TRBV3-1 and TRBJ2-5; D may match TRBD1 or TRBD2 (5 bases each). Germline loops: CDR1 LGHDT, CDR2 YNNKEL (reference sequence). Trimming took 4 bases from V and 1 from J, leaving 13 bases between them. CDR3 length: 15 amino acids. As DNA, the CDR3 is TGTGCCAGCAGCCGGATGGGACGGCTCCAAGAGACCCAGTACTTC. Translation: CASSRMGRLQETQYF.

The gene calls are TRBV28 and TRBJ2-1, with D hard to call. V lost 5 bases and J lost 6, with 17 bases in between. Per the germline V gene, CDR1 is MDHEN and CDR2 is SYDVKM. The CDR3 consists of 15 residues. CDR3 DNA: TGTGCCAGCAGTGTGGACGGTCTAACCTTCAATGAGCAGTTCTTC. This codes for CASSVDGLTFNEQFF.

This clonotype was observed a few times. The chain combines TRBV2 with TRBJ1-1, with 7 bases identical to TRBD1. The V segment lost 7 bases and the J segment 5 bases; nucleotides outside the gene matches: 10. CDR3 length: 14 amino acids. CDR1 is SNHLY, CDR2 FYNNEI, per germline. CDR3 region: CASTRQGTNTEAFF. CDR3 nucleotide sequence: TGTGCCAGCACTCGACAGGGAACAAATACTGAAGCTTTCTTT.

This clonotype was counted at least ten times. The chain couples TRBV20-1 to TRBJ1-6, with D possibly being TRBD1 (5 bases). The CDR3 sequence is 13 residues long. V was cut by 6 bases and J by 6 bases, with 12 bases left in between. Germline V gene sequence: CDR1 DFQATT, CDR2 SNEGSKA (reference sequence). CDR3: CSAPRGGNSPLHF. CDR3 nucleotides: TGCAGTGCCCCCCGGGGGGGTAATTCACCCCTCCACTTT.

This clonotype was recorded many times. The chain combines TRBV12-3 or TRBV12-4 with TRBJ1-2; D is uncertain. V shed 5 bases and J shed 7 bases, with 14 bases lying between them. This CDR3 contains 13 residues. CDR3 sequence reads: CASSAEMFTGYTF. The CDR3 DNA follows: TGTGCCAGCAGTGCTGAGATGTTTACTGGCTACACCTTC.

This rearrangement joins TRBV20-1 to TRBJ1-1; no definite D call. The CDR3 is made up of 15 amino acids. Germline V CDR1 and CDR2: DFQATT, SNEGSKA (reference sequence). V shed 2 bases and J shed 0 bases, with 13 bases lying between them. In nucleotides, the CDR3 is TGCAGTGCTAGACAGTCTGGGGTTATGAACACTGAAGCTTTCTTT. It is translated as CSARQSGVMNTEAFF.

The rearrangement uses TRBV2 and TRBJ2-3, with unresolved D. Germline V gene data show CDR1 as SNHLY and CDR2 as FYNNEI. V was trimmed by 2 bases and J by 0 bases, leaving 18 bases between them. The CDR3 length is 18 residues. The DNA for the CDR3 is TGTGCCAGCAGTGAACCCCGTCCCGACCCCCATAGCACAGATACGCAGTATTTT. Encoded protein: CASSEPRPDPHSTDTQYF. Variable domain in full (rest from reference TRBV2 and TRBJ2-3): EPEVTQTPSHQVTQMGQEVILRCVPISNHLYFYWYRQILGQKVEFLVSFYNNEISEKSEIFDDQFSVERPDGSNFTLKIRSTKLEDSAMYFCASSEPRPDPHSTDTQYFGPGTRLTVL.

This clonotype was counted a few times. The gene calls are TRBV4-1 and TRBJ1-1; D not certain. The V end was cut by 1 base, the J end by 7 bases, with 13 bases between. There are 14 residues in the CDR3. Looked up from germline, CDR1 is MGHRA and CDR2 is YSYEKL. The DNA for the CDR3 is TGCGCCAGCAGCCAAGCCTACGGGCTCTTTGAAGCTTTCTTT. This translates into CASSQAYGLFEAFF.

This clonotype turned up a few times. The V call is TRBV9, the J call TRBJ2-1; unclear D gene. V shed 7 bases and J shed 2 bases, with 7 bases lying between them. Germline CDR1 SGDLS, CDR2 YYNGEE. CDR3 length equals 12 residues. CDR3 nucleotide sequence: TGTGCCAGCGGGGTAGCCTACAATGAGCAGTTCTTC. Its translation: CASGVAYNEQFF. The whole variable domain, filled in from reference TRBV9 and TRBJ2-1, reads DSGVTQTPKHLITATGQRVTLRCSPRSGDLSVYWYQQSLDQGLQFLIQYYNGEERAKGNILERFSAQQFPDLHSELNLSSLELGDSALYFCASGVAYNEQFFGPGTRLTVL.

V and J are TRBV28 and TRBJ2-5; 9 bases map to TRBD2. Trimming removed 5 bases from V and 1 base from J; junction bases left unmatched: 8. The CDR3 contains 16 residues. Per germline, CDR1 MDHEN and CDR2 SYDVKM. The CDR3 sequence: CASSNSGTSFQETQYF. CDR3 DNA sequence: TGTGCCAGCAGTAATTCCGGGACTAGCTTCCAAGAGACCCAGTACTTC.

This clonotype has just a few counts. V and J are TRBV20-1 and TRBJ2-3; D unresolved. Trimming removed 3 bases at V and 3 bases at J, with 7 bases between. The CDR3 runs 12 residues. The germline CDR1 and CDR2 sequences are DFQATT and SNEGSKA (reference sequence). The CDR3 reads CSASPVTDTQYF. DNA of the CDR3: TGCAGTGCTAGTCCTGTTACAGATACGCAGTATTTT.

This clonotype appeared many times. The chain has TRBV6-5 and TRBJ1-6; TRBD1 might be the D (5 bases). Germline V lookup: CDR1 MNHEY, CDR2 SVGAGI. Trimming took off 6 bases at V and 7 bases at J, with 22 bases between the two ends. The CDR3 is 17 residues long. The CDR3 nucleotides are TGTGCCAGCAGCCTTGAGCCTCCGGGACGTTGGAATTCACCCCTCCACTTT. Its protein product is CASSLEPPGRWNSPLHF.

This clonotype was seen ten or more times. The chain joins TRBV10-3 to TRBJ2-3; D is unclear. V lost 4 bases, J lost 2 bases, and 7 bases lay in between. The CDR3 runs to 13 residues. Germline CDR1 and CDR2: ENHRY and SYGVKD. The CDR3: CAISGPDTDTQYF. CDR3 nucleotides: TGTGCCATCAGTGGACCGGACACAGATACGCAGTATTTT.

The sample holds many counts of this clonotype. V gene TRBV29-1 combines with J gene TRBJ2-3; D assignment may be TRBD1 or TRBD2 (5 bases each). The CDR3 runs to 13 residues. CDR1 is SQVTM and CDR2 is ANQGSEA in the germline V gene. V gave up 8 bases and J gave up 2 bases, with 14 bases separating them. The CDR3 loop is CSSSGGPTDTQYF. CDR3 coding DNA: TGCAGCTCAAGTGGGGGACCCACAGATACGCAGTATTTT.

This clonotype has only a few counts. This chain uses TRBV28 with TRBJ1-5; TRBD1 might be the D (5 bases). V was pared by 3 bases and J by 5 bases, with 20 bases between. The CDR3 runs 17 residues. From germline, CDR1 is MDHEN and CDR2 SYDVKM. The CDR3 DNA reads as TGTGCCAGCAGTTTGGGGACCGGCCCAAAATGGGATCAGCCCCAGCATTTT. Translation gives CASSLGTGPKWDQPQHF.